A single sample gave rise to the 6 T cell receptor beta chains below, sequenced in a study of T cells in Graves' hyperthyroidism and ophthalmopathy. Amplification targeted TCR beta CDR3 regions from RNA transcripts. HTBI primers were the set used in a first-round RT-PCR of the TCR CDR3. TCRdb redid the calling of the multiplex PCR reads with MiXCR, one entry per CDR3 protein. The sample records about 110,000 distinct CDR3 sequences, approximately 15% being singletons. Sequenced material: blood. Every receptor here comes from a woman in her forties or fifties with Graves' hyperthyroidism.

Notes on this clonotype: Possible read error: a much larger clone is one base away. The chain uses TRBV28 and TRBJ2-7; D is possibly TRBD2 (6 bases). V was cut by 2 bases and J by 4 bases, with 9 bases left in between. CDR1 and CDR2 from the germline V gene are MDHEN and SYDVKM. The CDR3 is made up of 13 amino acids. CDR3 coding DNA: TGTGCCAGCAGTTTACCCCGGGGGTACGAGCAGTACGTC. This translates into CASSLPRGYEQYV.

This clonotype was counted at least ten times. The V gene is TRBV5-1, the J gene TRBJ1-3; possible D gene TRBD1, 5 bases. Germline V gives CDR1 SGHRS, CDR2 YFSETQ. Trimming removed 0 bases at V and 0 bases at J, with 13 bases between. The CDR3 sequence is 17 residues long. CDR3 coding DNA: TGCGCCAGCAGCTTGGGTGTAGGGGCCCGCTCTGGAAACACCATATATTTT. Translated, it gives CASSLGVGARSGNTIYF.

This clonotype was observed at least ten times. The chain links TRBV5-6 to TRBJ1-5, with TRBD1 as a possible D gene (5 bases). CDR3 size: 14 residues. V lost 0 bases to trimming and J lost 7 bases, with 11 bases between them. CDR1 is SGHDT and CDR2 is YYEEEE in the germline V gene. Here the CDR3 DNA reads TGTGCCAGCAGCTTGGGGCAGGGTACCCAGCCCCAGCATTTT. This encodes CASSLGQGTQPQHF.

This sequence joins TRBV2 and TRBJ2-2, with D possibly matching TRBD1 (7 bases). Between the trimmed V and J ends, which lost 4 bases and 5 bases, there was a span of 11 bases. The germline CDR1 and CDR2 sequences are SNHLY and FYNNEI. There are 14 residues in the CDR3. CDR3 coding DNA: TGTGCCAGCAGTGGACAGGGAGGAACCGGGGAGCTGTTTTTT. This gives the protein CASSGQGGTGELFF.

Comment on this clonotype: A much larger clone differs by one base, so this may be a read error. The chain is built from TRBV18 and TRBJ2-2; 12 positions agree with TRBD2. Germline V gene sequence: CDR1 KGHSH, CDR2 LQKENI. This CDR3 comprises 17 residues. DNA for the CDR3: TGTGCCGGCTCACCTTCGACTAGCGGGAGTTGGTCCGGGGAGCTGTTTTTT. It encodes CAGSPSTSGSWSGELFF.

The gene calls are TRBV5-1 and TRBJ1-1; TRBD1 agrees at 9 bases. With V trimmed by 5 bases and J by 5 bases, 10 bases remained unmatched. The CDR3 spans 15 residues. Looked up from germline, CDR1 is SGHRS and CDR2 is YFSETQ. The CDR3, as DNA: TGCGCCAGCAGGGACCGGGACAGGGCTGGAACTGAAGCTTTCTTT. Its translation: CASRDRDRAGTEAFF.